Shown below are 18 T cell receptor beta chains from a single sample sequenced in a study of beta chain features in type 1 diabetes. The authors reverse transcribed all of the isolated RNA, so sequencing captured expressed TCRB transcripts. This table comes from immunoSEQ multiplex PCR, and its TCRdb copy is limited to in-frame clones, with some not included. The top ten hold 0.017% of the sample, which has a few hundred thousand clones, roughly 13% seen once. What was sequenced was naive CD4+ T cells from blood. Receptor source: a man aged 18-30 years in good health.

Many counts were recorded for this clone. The rearrangement uses TRBV29-1 and TRBJ2-5, with unresolved D. The CDR3 spans 11 residues. The V end lost 4 bases, the J end lost 2 bases, and 5 bases lay between the germline ends. CDR1 and CDR2 from the germline V gene are SQVTM and ANQGSEA. CDR3 loop: CSVVQQETQYF. The CDR3, as DNA: TGCAGCGTTGTACAGCAAGAGACCCAGTACTTC.

The chain uses TRBV28 and TRBJ2-6; no definite D call. V was shortened by 6 bases and J by 1 base, with 13 bases between the two germline ends. CDR1 MDHEN and CDR2 SYDVKM come from the germline V gene. This CDR3 comprises 16 residues. CDR3 nucleotide sequence: TGTGCCAGCAGCCAAGCCCAGGCTTCTGGGGCCAACGTCCTGACTTTC. Its translation is CASSQAQASGANVLTF.

This clone was observed a few times. J is TRBJ2-7 and V is TRBV7-2; 10 nucleotides align to TRBD1. The CDR3 extends over 15 amino acids. The ends lost 1 base at V and 5 bases at J; junction bases unmatched: 5. CDR1 is SGHTA, CDR2 FQGNSA, per germline. The CDR3 loop reads CASSLEDRGLDEQYF. In DNA form, the CDR3 reads TGTGCCAGCAGCTTAGAGGACAGGGGGTTGGACGAGCAGTACTTC. Variable domain in full (rest from reference TRBV7-2 and TRBJ2-7): GAGVSQSPSNKVTEKGKDVELRCDPISGHTALYWYRQSLGQGLEFLIYFQGNSAPDKSGLPSDRFSAERTGGSVSTLTIQRTQQEDSAVYLCASSLEDRGLDEQYFGPGTRLTVT.

This chain links TRBV11-2 with TRBJ2-1; 8 bases are a match to TRBD2. Germline loops: CDR1 SGHAT, CDR2 FQNNGV. The CDR3 loop spans 16 amino acids. V shed 5 bases, J shed 2 bases, and the junction held 8 bases outside the gene matches. The CDR3 sequence is CASSLFSGRTYNEQFF. CDR3 coding DNA: TGTGCCAGCAGCCTCTTCAGCGGGAGAACCTACAATGAGCAGTTCTTC.

The chain is built from TRBV30 and TRBJ2-7; perhaps TRBD2 as D (6 bases). Trimming took 0 bases from V and 0 from J, leaving 12 bases between them. From germline, CDR1 is GTSNPN and CDR2 SVGIG (reference sequence). This CDR3 comprises 15 residues. The CDR3 nucleotides read TGTGCCTGGAGTGTAGGGCAGGGAGGCTCCTACGAGCAGTACTTC. Encoded protein: CAWSVGQGGSYEQYF. Looking up the rest from reference TRBV30 and TRBJ2-7 gives the full variable domain: SQTIHQWPATLVQPVGSPLSLECTVEGTSNPNLYWYRQAAGRGLQLLFYSVGIGQISSEVPQNLSASRPQDRQFILSSKKLLLSDSGFYLCAWSVGQGGSYEQYFGPGTRLTVT.

This clone appeared a few times. The CDR3 DNA reads as TGTGCCAGCAGTAGGGACAGAACCTACGAGCAGTACTTC. This sequence encodes CASSRDRTYEQYF. The rearrangement joins TRBV5-6 to TRBJ2-7, with 7 bases matching TRBD1. The CDR3 sequence is 13 residues long. Losses at the gene ends were 5 bases for V and 2 bases for J; bases not matched to a gene: 4. The germline V gene encodes CDR1 SGHDT and CDR2 YYEEEE. Drawing the rest from reference TRBV5-6 and TRBJ2-7, the complete variable domain is DAGVTQSPTHLIKTRGQQVTLRCSPKSGHDTVSWYQQALGQGPQFIFQYYEEEERQRGNFPDRFSGHQFPNYSSELNVNALLLGDSALYLCASSRDRTYEQYFGPGTRLTVT.

This clone was counted only a few times. V is TRBV6-5 and J is TRBJ1-1; possible D gene TRBD1, 5 bases. CDR3 length: 15 amino acids. V lost 0 bases to trimming and J lost 1 base, with 9 bases between them. Germline V gene sequence: CDR1 MNHEY, CDR2 SVGAGI. The CDR3 DNA is TGTGCCAGCAGTTACTCGAGGCAGGGGAACACTGAAGCTTTCTTT. It codes for CASSYSRQGNTEAFF.

This clone has just a few counts. The genes are TRBV4-3 and TRBJ1-1, with D hard to call. The ends were cut back, 0 bases at V and 3 bases at J, with 14 bases in the middle. Per germline, CDR1 LGHNA and CDR2 YSLEER. The CDR3 spans 16 residues. CDR3 in amino acids: CASSQESATRDTEAFF. Written as DNA, the CDR3 is TGCGCCAGCAGCCAAGAGTCAGCAACGAGGGACACTGAAGCTTTCTTT.

This chain connects TRBV9 to TRBJ1-1; D not resolved. Trimming took 0 bases from V and 3 from J, leaving 12 bases between them. The CDR3 loop spans 15 amino acids. Germline V gene data show CDR1 as SGDLS and CDR2 as YYNGEE. The CDR3 DNA sequence: TGTGCCAGCAGCGTAGCTTTGTACTCCCACACTGAAGCTTTCTTT. Its protein product is CASSVALYSHTEAFF.

The chain employs TRBV27 and TRBJ2-1, with D perhaps matching TRBD2 (7 bases). CDR1 MNHEY and CDR2 SMNVEV come from the germline V gene (reference sequence). The V and J ends lost 6 bases and 9 bases respectively, with 15 bases between them. The CDR3 covers 13 residues. The CDR3 region is CASSLGGVGEQFF. DNA for the CDR3: TGTGCCAGCAGCTTAGGGGGGGTTGGTGAGCAGTTCTTC.

This clone occurred a few times. This chain connects TRBV5-6 to TRBJ1-2; D ambiguous. This CDR3 contains 15 residues. CDR1 is SGHDT, CDR2 YYEEEE, per germline. Trimming stripped 0 bases from V and 0 bases from J, with 9 bases between. The CDR3 protein is CASSLETGANYGYTF. CDR3 sequence (DNA): TGTGCCAGCAGCTTGGAGACCGGAGCTAACTATGGCTACACCTTC.

Written as DNA, the CDR3 is TGCGCCAGCAGCTCCACCACAGGGATCTCTGGGGCCAACGTCCTGACTTTC. This sequence encodes CASSSTTGISGANVLTF. The rearrangement uses TRBV5-1 and TRBJ2-6; tentatively, D is TRBD1 (6 bases). V lost 3 bases, J lost 0 bases, and 13 bases lay in between. This CDR3 region has 17 residues. Germline V lookup: CDR1 SGHRS, CDR2 YFSETQ.

This sequence joins TRBV5-1 and TRBJ1-3; 7 bases fit TRBD1. Losses at the gene ends were 2 bases for V and 2 bases for J; bases not matched to a gene: 4. This CDR3 contains 15 residues. CDR1 is SGHRS and CDR2 is YFSETQ in the germline V gene. The CDR3 DNA sequence: TGCGCCAGCAGCTTCGACAGGGACACTGGAAACACCATATATTTT. Its translation: CASSFDRDTGNTIYF.

In its sample, this clone was seen a few times. The chain couples TRBV9 to TRBJ1-2; D might be TRBD1 (5 bases). Trimming stripped 0 bases from V and 2 bases from J, with 11 bases between. Germline V gives CDR1 SGDLS, CDR2 YYNGEE. CDR3 length: 15 amino acids. The CDR3 protein is CASSVGSTDNYGYTF. For the CDR3, the DNA is TGTGCCAGCAGCGTAGGCTCGACAGACAACTATGGCTACACCTTC.

This clone was seen a few times. The rearrangement uses TRBV5-1 and TRBJ1-2; 7 nucleotides agree with TRBD1. With 8 bases clipped from V and 9 bases from J, the junction kept 19 bases outside the gene matches. CDR3 length equals 15 residues. In germline, CDR1 is SGHRS, CDR2 YFSETQ. CDR3: CASSGRAGTEISYTF. The CDR3 bases are TGCGCCAGTAGCGGGAGAGCCGGGACAGAGATTAGCTACACCTTC. Together with reference TRBV5-1 and TRBJ1-2, the CDR3 gives the full variable domain: KAGVTQTPRYLIKTRGQQVTLSCSPISGHRSVSWYQQTPGQGLQFLFEYFSETQRNKGNFPGRFSGRQFSNSRSEMNVSTLELGDSALYLCASSGRAGTEISYTFGSGTRLTVV.

This clone has only a few counts. This chain joins TRBV6-6 and TRBJ2-7; 8 bases agree with TRBD2. The CDR3 covers 12 residues. From germline, CDR1 is MNHNY and CDR2 SVGAGI (reference sequence). V shed 6 bases, J shed 6 bases, and the junction held 4 bases outside the gene matches. CDR3 loop: CASRGLAGEQYF. For the CDR3, the DNA is TGTGCCAGCAGGGGTCTAGCGGGCGAGCAGTACTTC.

The table lists this clone with a few counts. The V gene is TRBV4-2, the J gene TRBJ2-1; 8 bases line up with TRBD2. V trimming: 4 bases; J trimming: 8 bases; junction bases outside the gene matches: 16. The CDR3 contains 17 residues. Looked up from germline, CDR1 is LGHNA and CDR2 is YNFKEQ. The DNA of the CDR3 is TGTGCCAGCAGCCGAACTCCGGGACTAGACCCTTTTGATGAGCAGTTCTTC. It specifies CASSRTPGLDPFDEQFF.

This clone came up a few times. This chain joins TRBV6-5 and TRBJ2-2, with 9 bases fitting TRBD1. Trimming removed 6 bases from V and 4 bases from J; junction bases left unmatched: 6. Per germline, CDR1 MNHEY and CDR2 SVGAGI. There are 15 residues in the CDR3. CDR3 loop: CASRPTGGLTGELFF. The CDR3 region has the DNA TGTGCCAGCAGGCCTACAGGGGGCCTCACCGGGGAGCTGTTTTTT.